Each of the 10 T cell receptor beta chains below was sequenced from the same sample in a study of cytomegalovirus exposure and HLA in healthy donors. The data were produced by immunoSEQ multiplex PCR, yet TCRdb's version contains in-frame clones alone and is incomplete. The table lists over 110,000 clones, 84% of them singletons, with more than 1.4% in the top ten. The sample taken for sequencing was PBMCs. The receptors shown here come from a woman in her thirties in good health and CMV-seronegative.

This chain links TRBV7-2 with TRBJ1-6; no reliable D call. In germline, CDR1 is SGHTA, CDR2 FQGNSA. V was pared by 4 bases and J by 0 bases, with 19 bases between. The CDR3 runs 19 residues. CDR3 nucleotide sequence: TGTGCCAGCAGCTCCCGCCGGCAGGCCGTCAGCTCCTATAATTCACCCCTCCACTTT. It yields the protein CASSSRRQAVSSYNSPLHF.

The chain joins TRBV19 to TRBJ1-2, with 7 bases identical to TRBD1. V lost 5 bases, J lost 4 bases, and 10 bases stayed unmatched. The CDR3 extends over 15 amino acids. Germline V gene sequence: CDR1 LNHDA, CDR2 SQIVND (reference sequence). This CDR3 reads CASSFSLQGTYGYTF. The CDR3 DNA sequence: TGTGCCAGTAGTTTCTCTTTACAGGGGACCTATGGCTACACCTTC.

The chain combines TRBV28 with TRBJ1-5, with 8 bases lining up with TRBD1. Germline trimming cut 7 bases from V and 5 bases from J; bases unmatched to any gene: 1. Per the germline V gene, CDR1 is MDHEN and CDR2 is SYDVKM. This CDR3 has 12 amino acids. CDR3 amino acids: CASKQGDQPQHF. The DNA of the CDR3 is TGTGCCAGCAAACAGGGGGATCAGCCCCAGCATTTT. The whole variable domain, remainder taken from reference TRBV28 and TRBJ1-5, is DVKVTQSSRYLVKRTGEKVFLECVQDMDHENMFWYRQDPGLGLRLIYFSYDVKMKEKGDIPEGYSVSREKKERFSLILESASTNQTSMYLCASKQGDQPQHFGDGTRLSIL.

The chain carries TRBV18 and TRBJ1-2; 9 positions match TRBD1. The CDR3 loop spans 23 amino acids. The germline V gene encodes CDR1 KGHSH and CDR2 LQKENI. V shed 2 bases, J shed 7 bases, and the junction held 32 bases outside the gene matches. The chain's CDR3 is CASSPTYGSPTLTGGYFTTGYTF. As DNA, the CDR3 is TGTGCCAGCTCACCAACATATGGTAGCCCTACTTTAACAGGGGGCTATTTTACAACTGGCTACACCTTC.

This chain links TRBV7-2 with TRBJ2-7, with 10 bases fitting TRBD2. Germline CDR1 is SGHTA and CDR2 is FQGNSA. Trimming at V came to 4 bases and at J to 4 bases, leaving 7 bases not matched to a gene. The CDR3 runs to 15 residues. The CDR3 DNA reads as TGTGCCAGCAGCTATCGGAGCGGGGGGGGGTACGAGCAGTACTTC. Its translation is CASSYRSGGGYEQYF.

The V and J genes are TRBV5-1 and TRBJ2-3; 14 nucleotides align to TRBD2. Germline trimming cut 4 bases from V and 2 bases from J; bases unmatched to any gene: 3. This CDR3 has 16 amino acids. The germline CDR1 and CDR2 sequences are SGHRS and YFSETQ. CDR3 amino acids: CASSRGLAGVTDTQYF. CDR3 coding DNA: TGCGCCAGCAGCAGGGGACTAGCGGGGGTCACAGATACGCAGTATTTT. The variable domain in full, completed from reference TRBV5-1 and TRBJ2-3, reads KAGVTQTPRYLIKTRGQQVTLSCSPISGHRSVSWYQQTPGQGLQFLFEYFSETQRNKGNFPGRFSGRQFSNSRSEMNVSTLELGDSALYLCASSRGLAGVTDTQYFGPGTRLTVL.

This clone came up a few times. The genes are TRBV9 and TRBJ1-1; 10 nucleotides match TRBD1. This CDR3 is built from 15 residues. The germline gives CDR1 SGDLS, CDR2 YYNGEE. V lost 0 bases and J lost 4; bases outside the gene matches: 3. The CDR3 sequence is CASSVGGQGSTEAFF. The CDR3 DNA sequence: TGTGCCAGCAGCGTAGGGGGACAGGGGAGCACTGAAGCTTTCTTT.

The rearrangement joins TRBV7-7 to TRBJ2-5; tentatively, D is TRBD1 (6 bases). The CDR3 loop spans 14 amino acids. Germline loops: CDR1 SSHAT, CDR2 FNYEAQ (reference sequence). Trimming took 5 bases from V and 7 from J, leaving 17 bases between them. DNA for the CDR3: TGTGCCAGCAGCCGCCGATCCCAAGGGGGGACCCAGTACTTC. Protein: CASSRRSQGGTQYF.

The V call is TRBV28, the J call TRBJ1-1; the match to TRBD1 covers 10 bases. The V gene end was trimmed by 1 base and the J gene end by 6 bases; junction bases not matched to a gene: 5. The CDR3 has 15 residues. Looked up from germline, CDR1 is MDHEN and CDR2 is SYDVKM. CDR3 DNA: TGTGCCAGCAGTTTATCTGGGACAGGGGTTGCTGAAGCTTTCTTT. It is translated as CASSLSGTGVAEAFF.

A few counts support this clone. The chain has TRBV6-4 and TRBJ1-2, with a tentative D call TRBD1 (6 bases). This CDR3 is 14 amino acids long. Trimming took off 4 bases at V and 6 bases at J, with 15 bases between the two ends. Germline V gene data show CDR1 as MRHNA and CDR2 as SNTAGT. The CDR3 here is CASSAGDVGNGYTF. CDR3 DNA sequence: TGTGCCAGCAGTGCAGGGGATGTGGGCAATGGCTACACCTTC.